Reported below is one TCR beta chain. CDR1 MDHEN and CDR2 SYDVKM come from the germline V gene. Trimming took 4 bases from V and 4 from J, leaving 17 bases between them. The CDR3 covers 16 residues. The study amplified TCR beta CDR3 regions using RNA transcripts. Following a first-round RT-PCR that used HTBI primers, a second-round multiplex PCR was carried out. TCRdb itself ran the multiplex PCR reads through MiXCR, one entry per CDR3 protein. Seen here are about 620,000 distinct CDR3 sequences, about a fifth observed once, and the top ten hold more than 5.5%. The source of the sample is a study of Graves' ophthalmopathy and Graves' hyperthyroidism.

The clonotype was recovered from a young woman with stable Graves' hyperthyroidism. Some clones in this sample may be carry-over from other donors' samples. This rearrangement joins TRBV28 to TRBJ1-5, with a weak D call TRBD1 (5 bases). The source material was peripheral blood. CDR3 amino acids: CASSSPRRGPNQPQHF. The CDR3 DNA sequence: TGTGCCAGCAGTTCGCCCCGGAGGGGCCCGAATCAGCCCCAGCATTTT.